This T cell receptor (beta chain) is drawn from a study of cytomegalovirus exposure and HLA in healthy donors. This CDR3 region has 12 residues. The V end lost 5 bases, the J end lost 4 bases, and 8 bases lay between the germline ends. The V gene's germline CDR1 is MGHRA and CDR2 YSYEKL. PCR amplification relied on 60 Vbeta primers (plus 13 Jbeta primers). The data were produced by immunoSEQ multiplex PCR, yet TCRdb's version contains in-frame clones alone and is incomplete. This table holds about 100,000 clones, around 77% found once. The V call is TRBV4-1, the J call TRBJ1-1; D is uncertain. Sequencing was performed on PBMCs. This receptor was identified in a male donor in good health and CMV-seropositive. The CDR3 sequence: CASSGGTTEAFF. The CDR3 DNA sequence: TGCGCCAGCAGCGGAGGCACCACTGAAGCTTTCTTT.